This is a list of T cell receptor beta chains from one sample in a study of blood T cell repertoires in COVID-19. This table comes from immunoSEQ multiplex PCR, and its TCRdb copy is limited to in-frame clones, with some not included. This sample has about 180,000 clones; roughly 84% occur once, and the top ten carry about 5.8%. The sample was peripheral blood. Receptors originate from a woman aged 50 to 60 with COVID-19, enrolled during active disease. The CDR3 runs from the conserved cysteine through the conserved F or W. The D gene is left open where the match is weak. Where a row states a size, it is once, few, many or the class of an expanded clone; other rows omit it.

j_call	d_call	clone_size	v_call	cdr3_nt	cdr3_aa
TRBJ2-5	TRBD1	-	TRBV30	TGTGCCCGAGGGACAGAACAAGAGACCCAGTACTTC	CARGTEQETQYF
TRBJ1-4	-	-	TRBV11-2	TGTGCCAGCACTTTGGACAGTACTAATGAAAAACTGTTTTTT	CASTLDSTNEKLFF
TRBJ2-3	-	-	TRBV5-6	TGTGCCAGCAGCTTTTTAGGAGACACAGATACGCAGTATTTT	CASSFLGDTDTQYF
TRBJ2-3	-	-	TRBV12-3/TRBV12-4	TGTGCCAGCAGCCCGACAGCTGGTACGCAGTATTTT	CASSPTAGTQYF
TRBJ2-5	-	-	TRBV5-4	TGTGCCAGCAGCTTACAGGGCAGGAACCAAGAGACCCAGTACTTC	CASSLQGRNQETQYF
TRBJ2-3	TRBD1	-	TRBV24-1	TGTGCCACCAGTGACACCCGACAGGGAACAGATACGCAGTATTTT	CATSDTRQGTDTQYF
TRBJ1-6	-	few	TRBV3-1/TRBV3-2	TGTGCCAGCAGCCAAGGCAGGGGAGAGGAATCACCCCTCCACTTT	CASSQGRGEESPLHF
TRBJ2-3	-	-	TRBV12-3/TRBV12-4	TGTGCCAGCAGTCTCAAGGGGCGGGATACGCAGTATTTT	CASSLKGRDTQYF
TRBJ1-5	TRBD1	-	TRBV28	TGTGCCAGCAGTGACAGGGGAGGAGGCCTTCAGCCCCAGCATTTT	CASSDRGGGLQPQHF
TRBJ1-1	TRBD1	-	TRBV28	TGTGCCAGCAGCCGCCGACAGGGATTAAGGACTGAAGCTTTCTTT	CASSRRQGLRTEAFF
TRBJ1-1	-	once	TRBV9	TGTGCCAGCAGCGCGACAATGATGAACACTGAAGCTTTCTTT	CASSATMMNTEAFF
TRBJ1-1	TRBD1	once	TRBV18	TGTGCCAGCTCACTGTTATCGGGACAGCTGAACACTGAAGCTTTCTTT	CASSLLSGQLNTEAFF
TRBJ1-2	-	-	TRBV12-3/TRBV12-4	TGTGCCAGCAGTTTGGGCAGTAACTATGGCTACACCTTC	CASSLGSNYGYTF